The following is a T cell receptor (beta chain) sequence with its context. The antigen remains undetermined. Data came from immunoSEQ multiplex PCR; TCRdb stores just in-frame clones and leaves some out. The sample consists of roughly 69,000 clones, about 87% of them appearing once. This entry belongs to a study of OX40 agonist ivuxolimab in advanced cancers. Study summary: While on treatment, patients had intravenous ivuxolimab at 0.01 to 10 mg/kg every 2 weeks.

The study, taken as a whole, reports: Averaged across samples, CD8+ T cells carried more expanded clones than CD4+ did.

V trimming: 3 bases; J trimming: 9 bases; junction bases outside the gene matches: 21. The CDR3 spans 19 residues. Germline assignment: CDR1 PRHDT and CDR2 FYEKMQ (reference sequence). The source is an adult with an advanced solid tumor such as melanoma, head and neck, liver or kidney cancer. This specimen was CD4+ or CD8+ T cells sorted from blood, taken in a trial of the OX40 agonist ivuxolimab. V is TRBV13 and J is TRBJ2-1; TRBD1 matches 9 bases. The CDR3 loop reads CASSFYSLSRDRVAAEQFF. CDR3 bases: TGTGCCAGCAGCTTCTACAGCCTTAGCCGGGACAGGGTAGCGGCTGAGCAGTTCTTC. Full variable domain (missing parts from reference TRBV13 and TRBJ2-1): AAGVIQSPRHLIKEKRETATLKCYPIPRHDTVYWYQQGPGQDPQFLISFYEKMQSDKGSIPDRFSAQQFSDYHSELNMSSLELGDSALYFCASSFYSLSRDRVAAEQFFGPGTRLTVL.